Each of the 20 T cell receptor beta chains below was sequenced from the same sample in a study of cytomegalovirus exposure and HLA in healthy donors. The PCR ran on 60 Vbeta and 13 Jbeta primers. Some clones are missing from TCRdb's copy, which holds only in-frame ones; the method was immunoSEQ multiplex PCR. The sample includes around 200,000 clones, around 80% seen only once; the top ten take 3.7%. The sample was PBMCs. These receptors all stem from a woman aged 55 to 70 in good health and CMV-seropositive.

This chain uses TRBV5-4 with TRBJ1-4; D is unclear. Germline loops: CDR1 SGHNT, CDR2 YYREEE (reference sequence). This CDR3 region has 13 residues. V gave up 0 bases and J gave up 6 bases, with 6 bases separating them. The CDR3 here is CASSLVTDEKLFF. CDR3 sequence (DNA): TGTGCCAGCAGCTTGGTAACGGATGAAAAACTGTTTTTT.

This rearrangement joins TRBV5-1 to TRBJ2-5; no clear D gene. The DNA end is more similar to TRBJ2-7, so the J call may be wrong. In germline, CDR1 is SGHRS, CDR2 YFSETQ. The CDR3 consists of 14 residues. CDR3 sequence reads: CASSLEPVSYEQYF. The CDR3 DNA follows: TGCGCCAGCAGCTTGGAGCCTGTCTCCTACGAGCAGTACTTC.

A word on this clone: Given a much more abundant clone one base away, this may be a read error. The V and J genes are TRBV11-2 and TRBJ2-7; D is uncertain. Germline V gene sequence: CDR1 SGHAT, CDR2 FQNNGV. Trimming took 6 bases from V and 3 from J, leaving 6 bases between them. The CDR3 contains 11 residues. The CDR3 loop reads CASSKYYEQYF. The CDR3 DNA follows: TGTGCCAGCAGTAAATACTACGAGCAGTACTTC.

The chain recombines TRBV18 with TRBJ1-3; D is unresolved. Trimming took off 0 bases at V and 7 bases at J, with 10 bases between the two ends. Germline-derived CDR1 and CDR2 are KGHSH and LQKENI. The CDR3 is 14 residues long. CDR3 region: CASSPPNNENTIYF. The CDR3 bases are TGTGCCAGCTCACCACCGAATAACGAGAACACCATATATTTT.

This clone has a handful of counts. The rearrangement uses TRBV5-5 and TRBJ2-2, with D possibly matching TRBD2 (6 bases). The germline V and J ends were trimmed by 4 bases and 4 bases, with 17 bases remaining between them. CDR1 and CDR2 from the germline V gene are SGHKS and YYEKEE (reference sequence). The CDR3 runs 16 residues. DNA of the CDR3: TGTGCCAGCAGCCAACGGGACTGGGGCTTCACCGGGGAGCTGTTTTTT. Amino acid sequence: CASSQRDWGFTGELFF. The whole variable domain, filled in from reference TRBV5-5 and TRBJ2-2, reads DAGVTQSPTHLIKTRGQQVTLRCSPISGHKSVSWYQQVLGQGPQFIFQYYEKEERGRGNFPDRFSARQFPNYSSELNVNALLLGDSALYLCASSQRDWGFTGELFFGEGSRLTVL.

The rearrangement joins TRBV29-1 to TRBJ1-5, with D tentatively TRBD1 (6 bases). CDR1 and CDR2 (germline): SQVTM, ANQGSEA. This CDR3 contains 12 residues. V shed 4 bases and J shed 5 bases, with 9 bases lying between them. CDR3 protein: CSVGGRDQPQHF. The CDR3, as DNA: TGCAGCGTTGGGGGGCGAGATCAGCCCCAGCATTTT.

The chain links TRBV5-6 to TRBJ1-4; 7 positions match TRBD1. After removal of 7 bases from V and 8 bases from J, the junction contained 14 bases not matched to a gene. Germline values: CDR1 SGHDT, CDR2 YYEEEE. This CDR3 has 15 amino acids. The CDR3 loop reads CASGPITPGGEKLFF. In DNA form, the CDR3 reads TGTGCCAGCGGGCCGATAACCCCAGGGGGAGAAAAACTGTTTTTT.

In this sample, this clone turned up a few times. The rearrangement uses TRBV6-1 and TRBJ1-4, with TRBD1 identical over 8 bases. CDR1 and CDR2 from the germline V gene are MNHNS and SASEGT. Trimming took 7 bases from V and 0 from J; bases not matched to a gene: 4. The CDR3 covers 15 residues. CDR3: CASNPDRATNEKLFF. The DNA of the CDR3 is TGTGCCAGCAACCCGGACAGGGCAACTAATGAAAAACTGTTTTTT.

V and J are TRBV27 and TRBJ1-4; 7 bases line up with TRBD1. The length of the CDR3 is 17 residues. Trimming removed 0 bases from V and 4 bases from J; junction bases left unmatched: 8. CDR1 and CDR2 (germline): MNHEY, SMNVEV (reference sequence). The CDR3 DNA follows: TGTGCCAGCAGTTTATCCCCGGGACAGACTAATAATGAAAAACTGTTTTTT. Amino acids: CASSLSPGQTNNEKLFF.

This clone was seen once. The J gene is TRBJ2-5, the V gene TRBV10-3; possible D gene TRBD1, 6 bases. The V gene lost 7 bases and the J gene lost 5 bases, with 17 bases spanning the gap. The CDR3 runs to 14 residues. The V gene's germline CDR1 is ENHRY and CDR2 SYGVKD. The CDR3: CAIKRETGLETQYF. In nucleotides, the CDR3 is TGTGCCATCAAGAGGGAAACAGGGTTGGAGACCCAGTACTTC.

The J gene is TRBJ2-1, the V gene TRBV6-5, with TRBD2 matching 9 bases. J was trimmed by 2 bases and V by 5 bases; bases with no gene match: 4. The CDR3 covers 15 residues. Looked up from germline, CDR1 is MNHEY and CDR2 is SVGAGI. The CDR3 nucleotides are TGTGCCAGCAGTAGGACTAGCGCCGCCTACAATGAGCAGTTCTTC. Residues: CASSRTSAAYNEQFF.

This chain uses TRBV2 with TRBJ1-5; D gene ambiguous. Germline assignment: CDR1 SNHLY and CDR2 FYNNEI. Trimming cost V 6 bases and J 4 bases, with 16 bases left between them. The CDR3 is 15 amino acids. The CDR3 sequence is CASRPDTLRNQPQHF. For the CDR3, the DNA is TGTGCCAGCAGGCCCGACACCCTAAGAAATCAGCCCCAGCATTTT.

CDR3 bases: TGTGCCACCTTGACAGGGGGCCTGAACACTGAAGCTTTCTTT. Its translation: CATLTGGLNTEAFF. This chain uses TRBV28 with TRBJ1-1; 10 bases fit TRBD1. This CDR3 region has 14 residues. V dropped 10 bases and J dropped 0; count of bases not matched to a gene: 5. Germline V lookup: CDR1 MDHEN, CDR2 SYDVKM.

In its sample, this clone was seen once. The gene calls are TRBV7-3 and TRBJ2-3, with 8 positions matching TRBD2. The CDR3 extends over 15 amino acids. The germline V gene encodes CDR1 SGHTA and CDR2 FQGTGA. Trimming at V came to 5 bases and at J to 7 bases, leaving 11 bases not matched to a gene. As DNA, the CDR3 is TGTGCCAGCAGCCCGGGAGGGACTATCGGCCATACGCAGTATTTT. It translates to CASSPGGTIGHTQYF. The full variable domain, with the rest looked up from reference TRBV7-3 and TRBJ2-3, is GAGVSQTPSNKVTEKGKYVELRCDPISGHTALYWYRQSLGQGPEFLIYFQGTGAADDSGLPNDRFFAVRPEGSVSTLKIQRTERGDSAVYLCASSPGGTIGHTQYFGPGTRLTVL.

The rearrangement uses TRBV7-2 and TRBJ2-7; 7 bases fit TRBD1. The V segment lost 1 base and the J segment 0 bases; nucleotides outside the gene matches: 3. Germline V gene data show CDR1 as SGHTA and CDR2 as FQGNSA. CDR3 size: 15 residues. The CDR3 region is CASSLEGTASYEQYF. CDR3 coding DNA: TGTGCCAGCAGCTTAGAAGGGACAGCCTCCTACGAGCAGTACTTC.

V and J are TRBV7-9 and TRBJ2-5; tentatively, D is TRBD1 (6 bases). The end of the DNA fits TRBJ2-7 better, so the J call may be wrong. This CDR3 comprises 14 residues. Germline V lookup: CDR1 SEHNR, CDR2 FQNEAQ (reference sequence). This CDR3 reads CASAGTTLSYEQYF. CDR3 nucleotides: TGTGCCAGCGCTGGGACAACCCTATCCTACGAGCAGTACTTC.

V is TRBV5-6 and J is TRBJ1-1, with a weak D call TRBD1 (6 bases). This CDR3 region has 13 residues. Germline CDR1 is SGHDT and CDR2 is YYEEEE. With 4 bases removed from V and 6 bases from J, the gap between germline ends came to 13 bases. DNA of the CDR3: TGTGCCAGCAGCCCAACAGGGACCCCTGAAGCTTTCTTT. Its protein is CASSPTGTPEAFF.

The V and J genes are TRBV7-2 and TRBJ1-2, with TRBD1 as a possible D gene (5 bases). The CDR3 is 17 residues long. The V end was cut by 4 bases, the J end by 8 bases, with 26 bases between. Germline loops: CDR1 SGHTA, CDR2 FQGNSA. Here the CDR3 DNA reads TGTGCCAGCAGCTCCGGGGGGGGAAGGGTCGGGACCGTAGGCTACACCTTC. Its protein is CASSSGGGRVGTVGYTF.

This chain joins TRBV27 and TRBJ1-2, with D unclear. CDR1 MNHEY and CDR2 SMNVEV come from the germline V gene (reference sequence). The CDR3 is 14 residues long. Between the trimmed V and J ends, which lost 4 bases and 8 bases, there was a span of 17 bases. The CDR3: CASSSSGRILGYTF. For the CDR3, the DNA is TGTGCCAGCAGTTCCTCCGGGAGAATTTTGGGCTACACCTTC.

The genes are TRBV27 and TRBJ1-4, with 7 nucleotides matching TRBD1. CDR1 is MNHEY and CDR2 is SMNVEV in the germline V gene (reference sequence). The CDR3 consists of 15 residues. V lost 5 bases to trimming and J lost 0 bases; unmatched junction nucleotides: 3. The CDR3 loop reads CASSNRGATNEKLFF. The CDR3 DNA sequence: TGTGCCAGCAGTAACAGGGGCGCAACTAATGAAAAACTGTTTTTT.